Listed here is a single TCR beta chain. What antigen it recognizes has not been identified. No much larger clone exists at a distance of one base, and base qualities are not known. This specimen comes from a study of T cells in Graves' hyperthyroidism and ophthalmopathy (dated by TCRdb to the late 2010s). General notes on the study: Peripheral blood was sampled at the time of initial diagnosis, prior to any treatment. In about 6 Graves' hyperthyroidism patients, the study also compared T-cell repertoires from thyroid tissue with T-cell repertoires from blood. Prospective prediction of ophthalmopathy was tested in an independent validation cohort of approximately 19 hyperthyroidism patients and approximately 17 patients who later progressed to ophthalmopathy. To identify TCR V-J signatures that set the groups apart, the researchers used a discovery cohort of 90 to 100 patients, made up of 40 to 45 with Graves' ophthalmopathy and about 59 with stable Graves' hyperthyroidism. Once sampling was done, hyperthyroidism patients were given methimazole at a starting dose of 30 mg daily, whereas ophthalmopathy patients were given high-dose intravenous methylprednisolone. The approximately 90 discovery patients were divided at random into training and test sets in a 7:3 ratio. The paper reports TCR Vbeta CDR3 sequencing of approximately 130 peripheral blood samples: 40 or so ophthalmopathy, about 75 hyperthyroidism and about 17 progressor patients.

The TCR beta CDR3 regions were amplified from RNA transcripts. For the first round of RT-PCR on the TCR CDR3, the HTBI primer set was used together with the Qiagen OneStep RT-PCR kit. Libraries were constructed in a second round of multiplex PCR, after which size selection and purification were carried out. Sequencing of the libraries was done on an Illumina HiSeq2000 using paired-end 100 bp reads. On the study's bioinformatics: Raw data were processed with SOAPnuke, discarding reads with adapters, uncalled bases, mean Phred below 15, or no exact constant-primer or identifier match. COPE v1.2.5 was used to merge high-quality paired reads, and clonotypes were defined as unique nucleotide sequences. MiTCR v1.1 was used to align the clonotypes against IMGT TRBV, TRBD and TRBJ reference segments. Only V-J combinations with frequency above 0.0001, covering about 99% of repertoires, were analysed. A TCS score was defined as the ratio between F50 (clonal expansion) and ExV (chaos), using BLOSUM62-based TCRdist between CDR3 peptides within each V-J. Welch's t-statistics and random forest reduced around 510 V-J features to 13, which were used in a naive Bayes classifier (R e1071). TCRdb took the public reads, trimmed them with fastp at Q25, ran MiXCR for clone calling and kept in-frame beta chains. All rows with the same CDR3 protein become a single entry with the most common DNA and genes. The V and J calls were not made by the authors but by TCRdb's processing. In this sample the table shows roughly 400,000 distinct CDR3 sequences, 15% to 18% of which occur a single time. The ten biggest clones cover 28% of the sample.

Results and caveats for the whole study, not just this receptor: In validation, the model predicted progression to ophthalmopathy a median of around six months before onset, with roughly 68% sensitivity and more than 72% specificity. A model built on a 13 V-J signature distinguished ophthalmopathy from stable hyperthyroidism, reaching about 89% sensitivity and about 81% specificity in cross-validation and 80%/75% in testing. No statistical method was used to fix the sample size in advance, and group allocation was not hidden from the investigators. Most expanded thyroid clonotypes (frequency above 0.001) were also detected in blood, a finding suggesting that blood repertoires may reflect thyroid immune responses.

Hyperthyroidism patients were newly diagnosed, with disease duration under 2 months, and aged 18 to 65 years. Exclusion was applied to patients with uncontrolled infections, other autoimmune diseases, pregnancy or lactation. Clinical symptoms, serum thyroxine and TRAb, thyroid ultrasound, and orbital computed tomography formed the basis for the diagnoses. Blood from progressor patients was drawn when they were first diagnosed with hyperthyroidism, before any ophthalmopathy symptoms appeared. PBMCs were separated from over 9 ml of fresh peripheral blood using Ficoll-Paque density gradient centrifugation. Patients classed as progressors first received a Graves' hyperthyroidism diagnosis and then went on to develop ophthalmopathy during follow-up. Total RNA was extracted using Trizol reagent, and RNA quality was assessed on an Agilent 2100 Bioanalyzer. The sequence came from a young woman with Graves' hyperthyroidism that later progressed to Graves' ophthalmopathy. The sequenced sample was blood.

The CDR3 region reads CASSVGPHLTGGFNYGYTF. The bases read TGTGCCAGCAGCGTAGGACCCCATCTGACAGGGGGGTTTAACTATGGCTACACCTTC. The chain is encoded by TRBV9 joined to TRBJ1-2, and 9 junction bases match TRBD1. The CDR3 covers 19 residues, taking in both the cysteine and the phenylalanine. Only the CDR3 region is kept as DNA, spanning 57 bases read in frame from base 1. Trimming takes 0 bases off V and 1 base off J; junction bases not matched to a gene: 13. According to the germline V gene, CDR1 reads SGDLS and CDR2 reads YYNGEE.